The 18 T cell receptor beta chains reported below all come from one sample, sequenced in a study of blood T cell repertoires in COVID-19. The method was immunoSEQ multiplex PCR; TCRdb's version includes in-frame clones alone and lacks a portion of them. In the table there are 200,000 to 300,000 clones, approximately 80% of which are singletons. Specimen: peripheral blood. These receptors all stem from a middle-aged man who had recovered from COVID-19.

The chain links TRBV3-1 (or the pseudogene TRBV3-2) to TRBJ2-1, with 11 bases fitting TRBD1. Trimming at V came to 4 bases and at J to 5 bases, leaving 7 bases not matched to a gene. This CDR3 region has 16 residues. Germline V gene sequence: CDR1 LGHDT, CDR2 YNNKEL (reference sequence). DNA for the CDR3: TGTGCCAGCAGCCTTTCGGGACAGGGGGTTCACAATGAGCAGTTCTTC. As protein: CASSLSGQGVHNEQFF.

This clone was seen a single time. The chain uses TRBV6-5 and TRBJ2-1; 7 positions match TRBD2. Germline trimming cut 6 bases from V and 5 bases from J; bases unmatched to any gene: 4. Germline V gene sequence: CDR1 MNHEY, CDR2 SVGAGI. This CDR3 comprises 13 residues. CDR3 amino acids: CASSRGLNNEQFF. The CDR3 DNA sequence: TGTGCCAGCAGCCGGGGACTAAACAATGAGCAGTTCTTC.

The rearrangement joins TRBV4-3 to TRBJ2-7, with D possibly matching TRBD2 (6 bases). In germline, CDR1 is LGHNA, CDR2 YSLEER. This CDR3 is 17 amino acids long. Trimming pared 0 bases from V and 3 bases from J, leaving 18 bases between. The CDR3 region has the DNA TGCGCCAGCAGCCAAGATTCATCCGCGGGAAGGTTCTACGAGCAGTACTTC. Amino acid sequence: CASSQDSSAGRFYEQYF.

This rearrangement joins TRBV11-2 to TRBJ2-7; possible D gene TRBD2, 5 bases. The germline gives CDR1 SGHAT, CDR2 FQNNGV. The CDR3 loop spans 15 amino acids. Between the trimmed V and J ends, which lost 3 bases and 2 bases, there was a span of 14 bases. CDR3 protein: CASSFEFEGAYEQYF. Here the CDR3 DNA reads TGTGCCAGCAGCTTTGAATTCGAGGGCGCCTACGAGCAGTACTTC.

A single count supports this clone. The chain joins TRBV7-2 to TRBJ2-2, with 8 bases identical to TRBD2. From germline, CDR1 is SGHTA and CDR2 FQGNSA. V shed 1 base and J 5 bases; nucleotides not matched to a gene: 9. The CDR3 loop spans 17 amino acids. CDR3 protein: CASSLVGASGYTGELFF. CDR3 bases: TGTGCCAGCAGCTTAGTGGGGGCTAGCGGGTATACCGGGGAGCTGTTTTTT.

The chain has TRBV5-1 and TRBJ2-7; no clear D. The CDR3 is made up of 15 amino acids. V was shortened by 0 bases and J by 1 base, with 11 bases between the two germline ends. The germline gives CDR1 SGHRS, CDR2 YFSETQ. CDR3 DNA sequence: TGCGCCAGCAGCTTGGGGCCGGCGGCTTCCTACGAGCAGTACTTC. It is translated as CASSLGPAASYEQYF. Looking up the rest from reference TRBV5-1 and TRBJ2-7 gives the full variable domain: KAGVTQTPRYLIKTRGQQVTLSCSPISGHRSVSWYQQTPGQGLQFLFEYFSETQRNKGNFPGRFSGRQFSNSRSEMNVSTLELGDSALYLCASSLGPAASYEQYFGPGTRLTVT.

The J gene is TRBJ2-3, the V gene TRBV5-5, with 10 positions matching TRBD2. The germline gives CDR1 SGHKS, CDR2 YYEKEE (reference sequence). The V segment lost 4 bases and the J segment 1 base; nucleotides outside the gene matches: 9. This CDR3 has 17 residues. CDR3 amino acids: CASSPRTGTSGTDTQYF. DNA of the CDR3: TGTGCCAGCAGCCCCCGAACCGGGACTAGCGGCACAGATACGCAGTATTTT. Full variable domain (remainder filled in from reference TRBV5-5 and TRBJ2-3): DAGVTQSPTHLIKTRGQQVTLRCSPISGHKSVSWYQQVLGQGPQFIFQYYEKEERGRGNFPDRFSARQFPNYSSELNVNALLLGDSALYLCASSPRTGTSGTDTQYFGPGTRLTVL.

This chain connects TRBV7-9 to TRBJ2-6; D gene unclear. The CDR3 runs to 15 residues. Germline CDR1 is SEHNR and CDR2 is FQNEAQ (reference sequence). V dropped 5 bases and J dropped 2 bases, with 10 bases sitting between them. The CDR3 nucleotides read TGTGCCAGCAGCCGATCCGCGGCTGGGGCCAACGTCCTGACTTTC. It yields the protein CASSRSAAGANVLTF.

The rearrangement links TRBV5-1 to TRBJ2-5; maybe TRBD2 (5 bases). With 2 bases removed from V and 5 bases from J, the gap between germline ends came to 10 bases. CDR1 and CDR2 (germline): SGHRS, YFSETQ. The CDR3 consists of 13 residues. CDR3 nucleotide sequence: TGCGCCAGCAGCTTTGGGTCGGGGGAGACCCAGTACTTC. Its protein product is CASSFGSGETQYF.

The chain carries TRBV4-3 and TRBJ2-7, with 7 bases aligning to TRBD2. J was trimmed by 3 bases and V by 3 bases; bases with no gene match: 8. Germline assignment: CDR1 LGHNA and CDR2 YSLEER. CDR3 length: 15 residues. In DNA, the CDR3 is TGCGCCAGCAGCCAGGGGACTACGGCGAACTACGAGCAGTACTTC. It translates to CASSQGTTANYEQYF.

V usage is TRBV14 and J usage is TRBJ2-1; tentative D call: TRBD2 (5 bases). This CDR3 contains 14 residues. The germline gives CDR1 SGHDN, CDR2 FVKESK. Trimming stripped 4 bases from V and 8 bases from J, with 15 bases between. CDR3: CASSLRTPPDEQFF. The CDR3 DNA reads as TGTGCCAGCAGCCTTCGGACTCCGCCGGATGAGCAGTTCTTC.

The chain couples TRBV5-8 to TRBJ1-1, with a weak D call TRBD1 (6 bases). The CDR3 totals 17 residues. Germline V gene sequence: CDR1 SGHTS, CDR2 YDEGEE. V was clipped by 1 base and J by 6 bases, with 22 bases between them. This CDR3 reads CASSLFVSLVRGAEAFF. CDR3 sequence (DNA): TGTGCCAGCAGCTTGTTTGTCTCATTGGTCAGGGGCGCTGAAGCTTTCTTT.

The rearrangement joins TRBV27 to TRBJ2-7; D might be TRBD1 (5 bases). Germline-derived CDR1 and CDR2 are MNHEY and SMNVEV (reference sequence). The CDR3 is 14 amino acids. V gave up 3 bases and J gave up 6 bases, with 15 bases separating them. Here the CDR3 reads CASSFSGSLREQYF. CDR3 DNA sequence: TGTGCCAGCAGTTTTTCAGGGTCGCTCCGCGAGCAGTACTTC.

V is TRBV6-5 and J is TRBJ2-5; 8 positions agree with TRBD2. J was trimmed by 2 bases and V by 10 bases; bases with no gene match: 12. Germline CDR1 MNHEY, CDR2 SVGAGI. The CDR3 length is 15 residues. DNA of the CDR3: TGTGCCACATCTCGGGGGACTAGGAATCAAGAGACCCAGTACTTC. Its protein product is CATSRGTRNQETQYF.

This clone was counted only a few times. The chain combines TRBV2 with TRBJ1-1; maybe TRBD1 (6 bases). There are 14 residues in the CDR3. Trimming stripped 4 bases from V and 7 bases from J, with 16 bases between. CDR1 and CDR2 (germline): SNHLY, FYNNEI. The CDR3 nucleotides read TGTGCCAGCAGTGTAGGCAGGGGTTGGGATGAAGCTTTCTTT. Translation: CASSVGRGWDEAFF.

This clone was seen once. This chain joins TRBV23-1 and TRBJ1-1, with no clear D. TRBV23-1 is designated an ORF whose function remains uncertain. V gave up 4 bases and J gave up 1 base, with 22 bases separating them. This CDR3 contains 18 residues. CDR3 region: CASSLRARKGTGNTEAFF. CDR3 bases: TGCGCCAGCAGTCTGCGGGCACGAAAGGGTACGGGGAACACTGAAGCTTTCTTT.

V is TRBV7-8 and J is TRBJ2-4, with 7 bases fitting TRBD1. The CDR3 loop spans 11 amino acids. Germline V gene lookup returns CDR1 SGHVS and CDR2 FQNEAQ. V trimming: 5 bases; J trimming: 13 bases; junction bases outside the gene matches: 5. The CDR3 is CASSPGTVQYF. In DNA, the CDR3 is TGTGCCAGCAGCCCCGGGACAGTCCAGTACTTC.

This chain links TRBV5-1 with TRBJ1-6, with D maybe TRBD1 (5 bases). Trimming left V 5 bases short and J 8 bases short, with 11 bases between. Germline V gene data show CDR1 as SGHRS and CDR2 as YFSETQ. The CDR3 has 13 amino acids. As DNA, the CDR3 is TGCGCCAGCAGTTTCGGGGGTGATTCACCCCTCCACTTT. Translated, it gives CASSFGGDSPLHF.